Below, one TCR beta chain is given with its context. What it recognizes is unknown. Every single patient, without exception, relapsed after autologous stem cell transplantation, and brentuximab vedotin exposure varied. These data come from a study of PD-1 blockade in classical Hodgkin lymphoma. Overall study findings and caveats: Partial responders and progressors had significantly lower baseline TCR diversity. Still unresolved is the cause of the repertoire differences, which may be disease activity or prior therapy.

CDR1 and CDR2 from the germline V gene are SEHNR and FQNEAQ (reference sequence). This CDR3 spans 14 amino acids. The V gene lost 5 bases and the J gene lost 3 bases, with 13 bases spanning the gap. The protocol was immunoSEQ multiplex PCR, while the TCRdb copy is restricted to in-frame clones and leaves out a portion. The data show roughly 28,000 clones, approximately 80% seen once. Here the sequenced sample was peripheral blood mononuclear cells (PBMCs), taken before the second cycle of nivolumab. The chain recombines TRBV7-9 with TRBJ1-1; D not resolved. The sequence was obtained from a human donor with classical Hodgkin lymphoma. The CDR3 DNA reads as TGTGCCAGCAGCCCCCGTGAGTCGTACACTGAAGCTTTCTTT. Its translation: CASSPRESYTEAFF.